This T cell receptor beta chain was sequenced for a study of blood T cell repertoires in COVID-19. Study information: Nucleic acid was either cDNA or gDNA, and it came from T cells, B-cell-depleted T cells, or PBMCs.

CDR1 is MNHEY and CDR2 is SMNVEV in the germline V gene (reference sequence). The CDR3 sequence is 15 residues long. V lost 2 bases, J lost 0 bases, and 11 bases lay in between. Original data processing: Reference gene primer amplification gave nucleated cell count estimates. Method: immunoSEQ multiplex PCR; TCRdb's copy keeps in-frame clones and lacks some. That table gives V, J and clone size, and the DNA gave D and trimming. The sample contains 250,000 to 350,000 clones, 70% to 85% of which appear only once. The Seattle site enrolled patients during active infection and followed them longitudinally.

The sample comprised peripheral blood. The source is a human donor with COVID-19, enrolled during active disease. The donor label of this sample is uncertain. V usage is TRBV27 and J usage is TRBJ2-7; D might be TRBD2 (5 bases). Written as DNA, the CDR3 is TGTGCCAGCAGTTTAGGACTGCAGAGCTCCTACGAGCAGTACTTC. Protein product: CASSLGLQSSYEQYF.